Below, one TCR beta chain is given with its context. This record comes from a study of T cell changes during pregnancy in multiple sclerosis. Generated by immunoSEQ multiplex PCR, the TCRdb table keeps only in-frame clones and is missing some. Among about 34,000 clones listed, about 87% were seen once. The material was CD8+ T cells from peripheral blood mononuclear cells, obtained in the third trimester of pregnancy. The TCR sequence derives from a female donor with multiple sclerosis, enrolled in a pregnancy study.

This CDR3 reads CASSHRAAPFQETQYF. CDR3 DNA: TGTGCCAGCAGCCACCGCGCCGCTCCCTTCCAAGAGACCCAGTACTTC. The chain joins TRBV7-9 to TRBJ2-5, with unresolved D. Germline assignment: CDR1 SEHNR and CDR2 FQNEAQ (reference sequence). With 5 bases removed from V and 1 base from J, the gap between germline ends came to 17 bases. This CDR3 has 16 residues.